This entry is about one T cell receptor (beta chain). The data derive from a study of blood T cell repertoires in COVID-19. For the study at large: Acute and convalescent COVID-19 samples came from the United States, Italy and Spain.

Adults between roughly 18 and 95 years of age took part from approximately 24 US areas. Cohort assignment relied on participant-reported clinical history. Up to 2 weeks before entering the study, exposed participants had met a COVID-19 case. The ends lost 2 bases at V and 2 bases at J; junction bases unmatched: 7. Germline assignment: CDR1 SQVTM and CDR2 ANQGSEA. This CDR3 comprises 15 residues. This table comes from immunoSEQ multiplex PCR, and its TCRdb copy is limited to in-frame clones, with some not included. The repertoire holds tens of thousands of clones, with 72% as singletons. This TCR came from a woman aged 60 to 75 who had been exposed to COVID-19. The V and J genes are TRBV29-1 and TRBJ2-3; TRBD2 matches at 7 bases. Sequencing used PBMCs or T cells enriched from blood (not recorded which). The CDR3 nucleotides read TGCAGCGTTGAATACAGCCGGGGGGTCACAGATACGCAGTATTTT. This gives the protein CSVEYSRGVTDTQYF.